These 24 T cell receptor beta chains came from one sample sequenced in a study of cytomegalovirus exposure and HLA in healthy donors. The PCR had 60 Vbeta and 13 Jbeta primers. Sequencing used immunoSEQ multiplex PCR; TCRdb keeps in-frame clones, though not all of them. In the table there are some 160,000 clones, 80% to 85% of which are singletons. The sequencing sample was made of PBMCs. These receptors came from a woman aged 18-29 years in good health and CMV-seronegative.

The chain has TRBV2 and TRBJ1-1, with TRBD1 matching 8 bases. The CDR3 is 14 amino acids. The ends lost 3 bases at V and 6 bases at J; junction bases unmatched: 6. The germline CDR1 and CDR2 sequences are SNHLY and FYNNEI. The CDR3 DNA reads TGTGCCAGCAGTGACGGACAGGGCCTATCTGAAGCTTTCTTT. This sequence encodes CASSDGQGLSEAFF.

V is TRBV28 and J is TRBJ1-4; 9 bases are shared with TRBD1. V trimming: 4 bases; J trimming: 1 base; junction bases outside the gene matches: 4. CDR3 length: 16 amino acids. CDR1 is MDHEN, CDR2 SYDVKM, per germline. The CDR3 region is CASSSGQGGTNEKLFF. The CDR3 DNA sequence: TGTGCCAGCAGTTCGGGACAGGGTGGAACTAATGAAAAACTGTTTTTT. Supplemented by reference TRBV28 and TRBJ1-4, the full variable domain reads DVKVTQSSRYLVKRTGEKVFLECVQDMDHENMFWYRQDPGLGLRLIYFSYDVKMKEKGDIPEGYSVSREKKERFSLILESASTNQTSMYLCASSSGQGGTNEKLFFGSGTQLSVL.

This chain joins TRBV5-4 and TRBJ1-1; maybe TRBD1 (6 bases). Per germline, CDR1 SGHNT and CDR2 YYREEE (reference sequence). The V and J ends lost 3 bases and 0 bases respectively, with 12 bases between them. The CDR3 extends over 15 amino acids. The CDR3 DNA reads as TGTGCCAGCAGCTCGGACAGATACATGAACACTGAAGCTTTCTTT. Its protein product is CASSSDRYMNTEAFF.

This chain joins TRBV7-2 and TRBJ1-5; D is perhaps TRBD1 (5 bases). The CDR3 spans 15 residues. Looked up from germline, CDR1 is SGHTA and CDR2 is FQGNSA. Trimming cost V 5 bases and J 4 bases, with 15 bases left between them. Written as DNA, the CDR3 is TGTGCCAGCAGCCCGCGATCGGGGGTGAATCAGCCCCAGCATTTT. It codes for CASSPRSGVNQPQHF.

The rearrangement joins TRBV29-1 to TRBJ2-1; D perhaps matches TRBD2 (5 bases). Germline V gene lookup returns CDR1 SQVTM and CDR2 ANQGSEA. The CDR3 has 13 amino acids. V lost 5 bases and J 7 bases, leaving 15 bases between the germline ends. The CDR3 reads CSVPGLAGNEQFF. CDR3 nucleotide sequence: TGCAGCGTTCCCGGCCTAGCTGGGAATGAGCAGTTCTTC.

The chain uses TRBV2 and TRBJ2-3; TRBD1 might be the D (8 bases). Trimming left V 6 bases short and J 0 bases short, with 16 bases between. Germline V gene data show CDR1 as SNHLY and CDR2 as FYNNEI. The CDR3 extends over 16 amino acids. CDR3 coding DNA: TGTGCCAGCAGCAAACAGGGGGGGTCTAGCACAGATACGCAGTATTTT. Amino acid sequence: CASSKQGGSSTDTQYF.

The chain carries TRBV15 and TRBJ2-5; weak D call: TRBD1 (6 bases). The CDR3 runs to 15 residues. Trimming pared 1 base from V and 4 bases from J, leaving 13 bases between. Germline V gene lookup returns CDR1 LNHNV and CDR2 YYDKDF (reference sequence). The CDR3 DNA is TGTGCCACCAGCAGAGCGGGCCAGGGGAGAGAGACCCAGTACTTC. It specifies CATSRAGQGRETQYF.

V gene TRBV14 combines with J gene TRBJ1-2; 7 bases match TRBD1. Per the germline V gene, CDR1 is SGHDN and CDR2 is FVKESK. With 5 bases clipped from V and 6 bases from J, the junction kept 18 bases outside the gene matches. This CDR3 comprises 17 residues. CDR3 nucleotide sequence: TGTGCCAGCAGCTTACGACAGGGACCATCCGATTACCATGGCTACACCTTC. Its translation: CASSLRQGPSDYHGYTF.

The genes are TRBV30 and TRBJ1-3; D not certain. The CDR3 covers 15 residues. Looked up from germline, CDR1 is GTSNPN and CDR2 is SVGIG (reference sequence). The germline V and J ends were trimmed by 2 bases and 0 bases, with 11 bases remaining between them. For the CDR3, the DNA is TGTGCCTGGAGTCGGAGAGGGAACTCTGGAAACACCATATATTTT. Translated, it gives CAWSRRGNSGNTIYF.

V usage is TRBV5-5 and J usage is TRBJ2-7; TRBD1 is a possible D gene (5 bases). The ends were cut back, 2 bases at V and 2 bases at J, with 8 bases in the middle. This CDR3 spans 13 amino acids. The germline gives CDR1 SGHKS, CDR2 YYEKEE (reference sequence). As DNA, the CDR3 is TGTGCCAGCAGCTTCCAGGGCACCTACGAGCAGTACTTC. The encoded protein is CASSFQGTYEQYF.

This clone was seen only a few times. The rearrangement uses TRBV18 and TRBJ2-1, with 9 bases aligning to TRBD2. Germline CDR1 reads KGHSH; CDR2 reads LQKENI. With V trimmed by 0 bases and J by 8 bases, 11 bases remained unmatched. This CDR3 has 17 amino acids. CDR3 bases: TGTGCCAGCTCACCACCTCGACGCGGGGGGGGCGGCGATGAGCAGTTCTTC. Amino acid sequence: CASSPPRRGGGGDEQFF.

The J gene is TRBJ1-1, the V gene TRBV6-6; 7 bases match TRBD1. CDR3 size: 11 residues. V dropped 6 bases and J dropped 8; count of bases not matched to a gene: 3. CDR1 and CDR2 (germline): MNHNY, SVGAGI (reference sequence). In nucleotides, the CDR3 is TGTGCCAGCAGACAGGGGCGAGAAGCTTTCTTT. Amino acids: CASRQGREAFF.

This chain joins TRBV14 and TRBJ1-2, with 7 positions matching TRBD1. The CDR3 extends over 14 amino acids. Germline V lookup: CDR1 SGHDN, CDR2 FVKESK. V was clipped by 2 bases and J by 8 bases; unmatched bases: 8. The CDR3 DNA reads as TGTGCCAGCAGCCAACTCACAGGGGAAGGCGGCTACACCTTC. Translated, it gives CASSQLTGEGGYTF.

The chain uses TRBV6-1 and TRBJ2-5, with 12 bases fitting TRBD2. The CDR3 contains 19 residues. Germline V CDR1 and CDR2: MNHNS, SASEGT. V was pared by 1 base and J by 5 bases, with 14 bases of the junction left unmatched. The DNA for the CDR3 is TGTGCCAGCAGTGAAGTGGCGCTAGCGGGGGGGTATCGAGGTGAGACCCAGTACTTC. Translation gives CASSEVALAGGYRGETQYF.

This clone was observed once. The V and J genes are TRBV19 and TRBJ2-2; D gene uncertain. The CDR3 length is 14 residues. The V gene's germline CDR1 is LNHDA and CDR2 SQIVND (reference sequence). V was pared by 3 bases and J by 6 bases, with 11 bases between. DNA for the CDR3: TGTGCCAGTAGTATTCGGTCGGGTTCCGGGGAGCTGTTTTTT. Translation: CASSIRSGSGELFF.

The V call is TRBV6-5, the J call TRBJ2-1; 7 bases map to TRBD2. J lost 6 bases, V lost 2 bases, and 7 bases had no gene match. The CDR3 consists of 15 residues. Germline V gives CDR1 MNHEY, CDR2 SVGAGI. CDR3 loop: CASSYEASGRNEQFF. In DNA form, the CDR3 reads TGTGCCAGCAGTTACGAGGCTAGCGGTCGCAATGAGCAGTTCTTC.

The V and J genes are TRBV27 and TRBJ2-5; 11 nucleotides line up with TRBD1. V dropped 5 bases and J dropped 5; count of bases not matched to a gene: 13. CDR1 is MNHEY, CDR2 SMNVEV, per germline (reference sequence). This CDR3 has 17 residues. CDR3 DNA sequence: TGTGCCAGCAGTCCAGGGACAGGGGGAATGCGGACGGAGACCCAGTACTTC. Translation gives CASSPGTGGMRTETQYF.

This sequence joins TRBV11-2 and TRBJ2-7, with D possibly being TRBD1 (6 bases). CDR3 length: 14 residues. The germline V gene has CDR1 SGHAT and CDR2 FQNNGV. Trimming pared 5 bases from V and 5 bases from J, leaving 16 bases between. This CDR3 reads CASSPQTGFNEQYF. In DNA form, the CDR3 reads TGTGCCAGCAGCCCACAAACAGGGTTCAACGAGCAGTACTTC.

The chain has TRBV11-2 and TRBJ2-2; TRBD2 aligns across 7 bases. Trimming took 2 bases from V and 7 from J; bases not matched to a gene: 7. CDR3 size: 15 residues. The germline V gene encodes CDR1 SGHAT and CDR2 FQNNGV. CDR3 DNA: TGTGCCAGCAGCTTAAAGGCCGGGGGGATCGGGGAGCTGTTTTTT. Encoded protein: CASSLKAGGIGELFF. Drawing the rest from reference TRBV11-2 and TRBJ2-2, the complete variable domain is EAGVAQSPRYKIIEKRQSVAFWCNPISGHATLYWYQQILGQGPKLLIQFQNNGVVDDSQLPKDRFSAERLKGVDSTLKIQPAKLEDSAVYLCASSLKAGGIGELFFGEGSRLTVL.

The chain employs TRBV6-5 and TRBJ1-4; D is undetermined. V was clipped by 5 bases and J by 8 bases, with 15 bases between them. Germline CDR1 MNHEY, CDR2 SVGAGI. The length of the CDR3 is 14 residues. CDR3 sequence: CASSERGIREKLFF. The CDR3 bases are TGTGCCAGCAGTGAACGGGGAATACGCGAAAAACTGTTTTTT.

The V gene is TRBV7-9, the J gene TRBJ2-3; 9 bases map to TRBD1. Germline trimming cut 4 bases from V and 3 bases from J; bases unmatched to any gene: 2. The CDR3 loop spans 14 amino acids. CDR1 SEHNR and CDR2 FQNEAQ come from the germline V gene (reference sequence). This CDR3 is CASSWDRETDTQYF. DNA for the CDR3: TGTGCCAGCAGCTGGGACAGGGAGACAGATACGCAGTATTTT. Filled out from reference TRBV7-9 and TRBJ2-3, the complete variable domain reads DTGVSQNPRHKITKRGQNVTFRCDPISEHNRLYWYRQTLGQGPEFLTYFQNEAQLEKSRLLSDRFSAERPKGSFSTLEIQRTEQGDSAMYLCASSWDRETDTQYFGPGTRLTVL.

The genes are TRBV19 and TRBJ1-1; D is uncertain. Germline CDR1 is LNHDA and CDR2 is SQIVND (reference sequence). Trimming left V 2 bases short and J 4 bases short, with 8 bases between. The CDR3 spans 13 residues. The DNA for the CDR3 is TGTGCCAGTAGTATATCCGCAGGCACTGAAGCTTTCTTT. Translated: CASSISAGTEAFF.

The gene calls are TRBV11-3 and TRBJ1-1; D remains ambiguous. Deletions cut 3 bases from V and 8 bases from J, with 10 bases between. The CDR3 runs to 12 residues. The germline V gene encodes CDR1 SGHNT and CDR2 YENEEA. The CDR3 here is CASSFRGVEAFF. In DNA form, the CDR3 reads TGTGCCAGCAGCTTCCGGGGAGTGGAAGCTTTCTTT.

The chain couples TRBV19 to TRBJ2-7; D unclear. The ends were cut back, 5 bases at V and 0 bases at J, with 14 bases in the middle. CDR1 and CDR2 (germline): LNHDA, SQIVND (reference sequence). The CDR3 is 15 amino acids. CDR3 residues: CASSPSRSHSYEQYF. CDR3 bases: TGTGCCAGTAGTCCCAGCAGGTCCCACTCCTACGAGCAGTACTTC.